This TCR beta chain emerged from a study of T cell repertoires in cytomegalovirus infection. The wider study: CMV epitopes that were recently identified and HLA-C-restricted were used alongside well-studied HLA-B-restricted ones. Public TCR beta signatures were indicative of both CMV infection and a matching HLA type.

TCRdb re-derived calls from the reads in MiXCR, one entry per CDR3 protein. This table has under 450,000 distinct CDR3 sequences, about a third appearing once. This clonotype was seen a handful of times. Its cognate antigen is unknown. Whole-study findings and limits: HLA-C-restricted CMV-specific TCR beta clonotypes were dominant in the ex vivo response. Cumulative frequency of public TCR beta families picked out carriers of CMV plus the relevant HLA.

The source material was cultured PBMCs, sampled from culture after CMV antigen stimulation. The TCR comes from a human donor in good health (CMV status not recorded). Some clones in this sample may be carry-over from other donors' samples.

Here the CDR3 DNA reads TGTGCCAGCAGCTTGGATGTCGGGGGCAATGAGCAGTTCTTC. Protein: CASSLDVGGNEQFF. This chain links TRBV5-4 with TRBJ2-1; D is possibly TRBD2 (6 bases). Trimming shortened V by 0 bases and J by 6 bases, and 10 bases separated the two germline ends. The CDR3 contains 14 residues. Germline lookup yields CDR1 SGHNT and CDR2 YYREEE (reference sequence).